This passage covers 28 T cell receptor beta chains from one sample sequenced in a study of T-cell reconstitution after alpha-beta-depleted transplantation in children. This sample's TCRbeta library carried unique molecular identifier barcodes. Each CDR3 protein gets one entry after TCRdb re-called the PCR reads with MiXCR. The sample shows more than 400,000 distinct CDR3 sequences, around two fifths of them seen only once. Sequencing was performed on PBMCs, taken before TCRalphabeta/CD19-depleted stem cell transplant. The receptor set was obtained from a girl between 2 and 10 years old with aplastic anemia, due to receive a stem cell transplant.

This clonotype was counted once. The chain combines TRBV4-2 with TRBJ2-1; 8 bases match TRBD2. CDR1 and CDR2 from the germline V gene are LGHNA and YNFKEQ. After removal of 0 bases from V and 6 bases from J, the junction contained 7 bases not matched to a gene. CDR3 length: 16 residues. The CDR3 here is CASSQDSGGPFNEQFF. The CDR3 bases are TGTGCCAGCAGCCAAGATTCGGGAGGGCCGTTCAATGAGCAGTTCTTC.

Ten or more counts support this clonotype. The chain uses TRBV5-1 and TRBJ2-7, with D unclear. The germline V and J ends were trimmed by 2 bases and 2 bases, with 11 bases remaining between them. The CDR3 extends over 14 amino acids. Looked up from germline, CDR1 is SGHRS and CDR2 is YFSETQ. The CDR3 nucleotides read TGCGCCAGCAGCTTTAAGGTTGCGACCTACGAGCAGTACTTC. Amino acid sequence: CASSFKVATYEQYF. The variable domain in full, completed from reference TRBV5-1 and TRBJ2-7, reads KAGVTQTPRYLIKTRGQQVTLSCSPISGHRSVSWYQQTPGQGLQFLFEYFSETQRNKGNFPGRFSGRQFSNSRSEMNVSTLELGDSALYLCASSFKVATYEQYFGPGTRLTVT.

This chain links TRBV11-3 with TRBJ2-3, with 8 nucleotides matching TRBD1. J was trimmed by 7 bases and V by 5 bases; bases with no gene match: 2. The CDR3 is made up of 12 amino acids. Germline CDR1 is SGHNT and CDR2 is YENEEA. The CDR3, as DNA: TGTGCCAGCAGCGACAGGGGAAATACGCAGTATTTT. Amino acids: CASSDRGNTQYF.

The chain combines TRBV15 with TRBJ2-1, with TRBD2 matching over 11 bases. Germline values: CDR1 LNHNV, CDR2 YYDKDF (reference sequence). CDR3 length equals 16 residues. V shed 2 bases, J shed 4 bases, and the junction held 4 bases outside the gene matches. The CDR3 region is CATSRSTSGGYNEQFF. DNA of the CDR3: TGTGCCACCAGCAGAAGTACTAGCGGGGGATACAATGAGCAGTTCTTC.

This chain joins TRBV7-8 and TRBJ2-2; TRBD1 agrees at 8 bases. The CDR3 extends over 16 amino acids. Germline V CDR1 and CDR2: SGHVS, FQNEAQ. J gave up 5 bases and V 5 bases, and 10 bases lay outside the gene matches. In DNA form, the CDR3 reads TGTGCCAGCAGCGCTGACAGGGGAAGGAGGACCGGGGAGCTGTTTTTT. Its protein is CASSADRGRRTGELFF.

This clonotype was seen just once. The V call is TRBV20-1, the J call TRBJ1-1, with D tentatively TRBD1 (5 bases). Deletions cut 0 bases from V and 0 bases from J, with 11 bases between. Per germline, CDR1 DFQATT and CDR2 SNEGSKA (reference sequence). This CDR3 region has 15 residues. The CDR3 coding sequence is TGCAGTGCTAGAGATCTGGGACTGCTGAACACTGAAGCTTTCTTT. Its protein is CSARDLGLLNTEAFF.

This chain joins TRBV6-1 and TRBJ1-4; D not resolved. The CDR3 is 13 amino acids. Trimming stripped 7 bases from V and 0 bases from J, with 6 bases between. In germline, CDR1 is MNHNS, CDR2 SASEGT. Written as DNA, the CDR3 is TGTGCCAGCACGATAGCAACTAATGAAAAACTGTTTTTT. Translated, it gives CASTIATNEKLFF.

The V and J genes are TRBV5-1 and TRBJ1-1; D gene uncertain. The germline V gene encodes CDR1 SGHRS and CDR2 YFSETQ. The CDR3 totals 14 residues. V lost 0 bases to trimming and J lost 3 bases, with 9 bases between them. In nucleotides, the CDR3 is TGCGCCAGCAGCTTGGGGGAATTAGACACTGAAGCTTTCTTT. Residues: CASSLGELDTEAFF.

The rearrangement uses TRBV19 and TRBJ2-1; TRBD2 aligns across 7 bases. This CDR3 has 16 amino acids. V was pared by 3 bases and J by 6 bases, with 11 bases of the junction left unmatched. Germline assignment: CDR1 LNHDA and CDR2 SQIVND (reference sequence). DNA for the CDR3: TGTGCCAGTAGTATGGGTAGTGCGGGAGTGGGCAATGAGCAGTTCTTC. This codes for CASSMGSAGVGNEQFF.

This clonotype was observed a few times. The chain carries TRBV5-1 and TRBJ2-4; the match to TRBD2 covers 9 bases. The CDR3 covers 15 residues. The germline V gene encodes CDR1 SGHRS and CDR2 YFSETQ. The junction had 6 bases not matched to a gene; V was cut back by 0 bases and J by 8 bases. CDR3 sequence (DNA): TGCGCCAGCAGCTTGGGGAGTAGCGGGAGTGACATTCAGTACTTC. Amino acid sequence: CASSLGSSGSDIQYF. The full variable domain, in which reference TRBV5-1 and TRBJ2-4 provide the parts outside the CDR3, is KAGVTQTPRYLIKTRGQQVTLSCSPISGHRSVSWYQQTPGQGLQFLFEYFSETQRNKGNFPGRFSGRQFSNSRSEMNVSTLELGDSALYLCASSLGSSGSDIQYFGAGTRLSVL.

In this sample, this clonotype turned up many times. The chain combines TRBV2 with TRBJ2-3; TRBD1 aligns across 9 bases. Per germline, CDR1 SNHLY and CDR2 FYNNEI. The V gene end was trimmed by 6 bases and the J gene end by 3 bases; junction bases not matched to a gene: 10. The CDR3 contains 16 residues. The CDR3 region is CASSGGQGKGTDTQYF. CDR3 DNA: TGTGCCAGCAGCGGGGGACAGGGAAAGGGAACAGATACGCAGTATTTT.

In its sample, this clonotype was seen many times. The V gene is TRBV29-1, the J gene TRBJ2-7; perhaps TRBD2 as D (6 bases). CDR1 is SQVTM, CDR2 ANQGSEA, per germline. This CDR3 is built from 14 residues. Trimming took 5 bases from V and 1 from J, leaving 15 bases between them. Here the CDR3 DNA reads TGCAGCGTTTTATTAGAACTAGCATCCTACGAGCAGTACTTC. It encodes CSVLLELASYEQYF.

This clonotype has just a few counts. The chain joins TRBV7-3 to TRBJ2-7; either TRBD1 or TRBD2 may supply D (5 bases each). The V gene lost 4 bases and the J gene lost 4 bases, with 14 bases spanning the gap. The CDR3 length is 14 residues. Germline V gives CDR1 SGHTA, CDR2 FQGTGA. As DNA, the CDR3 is TGTGCCAGCAGCTCCGAGGGACGGGGTTACGAGCAGTACTTC. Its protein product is CASSSEGRGYEQYF.

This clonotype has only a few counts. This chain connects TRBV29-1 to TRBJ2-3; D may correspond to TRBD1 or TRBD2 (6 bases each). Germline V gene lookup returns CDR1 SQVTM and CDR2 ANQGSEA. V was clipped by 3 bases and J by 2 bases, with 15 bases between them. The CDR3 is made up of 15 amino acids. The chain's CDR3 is CSVDASGGPTDTQYF. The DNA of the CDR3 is TGCAGCGTTGACGCCTCCGGGGGCCCCACAGATACGCAGTATTTT.

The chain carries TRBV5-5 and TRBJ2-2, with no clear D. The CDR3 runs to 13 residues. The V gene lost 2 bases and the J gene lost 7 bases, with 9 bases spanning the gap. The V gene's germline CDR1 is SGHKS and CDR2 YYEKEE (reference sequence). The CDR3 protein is CASSFATNGELFF. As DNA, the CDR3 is TGTGCCAGCAGCTTCGCGACGAACGGGGAGCTGTTTTTT.

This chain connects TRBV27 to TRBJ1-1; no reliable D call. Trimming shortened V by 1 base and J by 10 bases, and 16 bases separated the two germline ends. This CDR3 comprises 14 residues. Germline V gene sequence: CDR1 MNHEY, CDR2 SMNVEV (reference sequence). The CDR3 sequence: CASSLLNGLKGAFF. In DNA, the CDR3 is TGTGCCAGCAGTTTATTGAACGGCCTCAAGGGAGCTTTCTTT.

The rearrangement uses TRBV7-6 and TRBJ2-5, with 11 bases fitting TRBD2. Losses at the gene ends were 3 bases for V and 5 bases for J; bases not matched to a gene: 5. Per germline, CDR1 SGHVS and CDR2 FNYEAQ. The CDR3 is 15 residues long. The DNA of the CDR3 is TGTGCCAGCAGCTTGATACTAGCGGGAGTGGAGACCCAGTACTTC. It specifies CASSLILAGVETQYF.

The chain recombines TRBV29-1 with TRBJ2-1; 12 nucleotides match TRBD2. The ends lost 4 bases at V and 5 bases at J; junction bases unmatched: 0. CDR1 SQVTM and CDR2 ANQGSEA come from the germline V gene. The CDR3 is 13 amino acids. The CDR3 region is CSVGTSGNNEQFF. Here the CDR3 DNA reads TGCAGCGTTGGGACTAGCGGGAACAATGAGCAGTTCTTC.

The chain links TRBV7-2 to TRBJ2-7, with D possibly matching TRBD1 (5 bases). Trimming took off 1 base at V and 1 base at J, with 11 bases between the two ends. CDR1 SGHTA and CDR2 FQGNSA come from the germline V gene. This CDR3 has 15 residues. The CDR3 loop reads CASSLGRPGSYEQYF. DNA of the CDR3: TGTGCCAGCAGCTTAGGTCGGCCAGGGTCCTACGAGCAGTACTTC.

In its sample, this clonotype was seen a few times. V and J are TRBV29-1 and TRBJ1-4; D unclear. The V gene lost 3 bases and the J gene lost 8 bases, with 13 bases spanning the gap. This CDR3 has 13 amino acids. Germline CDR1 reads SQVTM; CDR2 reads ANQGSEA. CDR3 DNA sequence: TGCAGCGTTGATTCGGGATTGAACGAAAAACTGTTTTTT. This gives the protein CSVDSGLNEKLFF.

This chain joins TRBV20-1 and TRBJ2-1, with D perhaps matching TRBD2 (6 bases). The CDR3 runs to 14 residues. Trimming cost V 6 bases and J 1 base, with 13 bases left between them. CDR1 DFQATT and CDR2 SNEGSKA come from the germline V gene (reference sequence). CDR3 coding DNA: TGCAGTGCCCTTATAGCGGTTTCCTACAATGAGCAGTTCTTC. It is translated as CSALIAVSYNEQFF.

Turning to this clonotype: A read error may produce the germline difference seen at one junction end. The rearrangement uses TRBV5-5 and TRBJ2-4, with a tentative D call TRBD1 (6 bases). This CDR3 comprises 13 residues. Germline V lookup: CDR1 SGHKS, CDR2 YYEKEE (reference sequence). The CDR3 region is CASRLASGDIQYF. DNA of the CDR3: TGTGCCAGCAGGTTGGCTTCAGGGGACATTCAGTACTTC. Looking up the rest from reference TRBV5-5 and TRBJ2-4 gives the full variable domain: DAGVTQSPTHLIKTRGQQVTLRCSPISGHKSVSWYQQVLGQGPQFIFQYYEKEERGRGNFPDRFSARQFPNYSSELNVNALLLGDSALYLCASRLASGDIQYFGAGTRLSVL.

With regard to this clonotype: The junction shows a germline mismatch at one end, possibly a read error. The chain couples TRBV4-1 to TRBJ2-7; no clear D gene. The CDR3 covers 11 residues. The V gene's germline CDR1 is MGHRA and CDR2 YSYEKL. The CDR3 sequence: CASSQETDLHF. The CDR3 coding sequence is TGCGCCAGCAGCCAAGAGACTGATCTTCATTTC.

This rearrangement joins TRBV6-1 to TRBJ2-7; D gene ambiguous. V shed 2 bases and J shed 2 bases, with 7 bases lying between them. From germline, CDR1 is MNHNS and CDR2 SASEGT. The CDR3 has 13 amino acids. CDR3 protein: CASSERQTYEQYF. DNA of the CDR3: TGTGCCAGCAGTGAAAGGCAGACCTACGAGCAGTACTTC.

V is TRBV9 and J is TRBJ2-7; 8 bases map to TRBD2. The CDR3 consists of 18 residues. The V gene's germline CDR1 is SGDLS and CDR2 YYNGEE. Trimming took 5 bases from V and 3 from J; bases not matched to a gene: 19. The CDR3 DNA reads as TGTGCCAGCAGTCGGGGGGGAGTATACCCGGGCCTAGACTACGAGCAGTACTTC. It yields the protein CASSRGGVYPGLDYEQYF.

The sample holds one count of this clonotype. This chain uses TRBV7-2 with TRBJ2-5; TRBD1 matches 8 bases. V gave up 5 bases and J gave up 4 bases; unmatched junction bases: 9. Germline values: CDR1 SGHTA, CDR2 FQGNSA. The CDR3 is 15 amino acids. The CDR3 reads CASSPGQGSVETQYF. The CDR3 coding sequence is TGTGCCAGCAGCCCAGGACAGGGTTCCGTAGAGACCCAGTACTTC.

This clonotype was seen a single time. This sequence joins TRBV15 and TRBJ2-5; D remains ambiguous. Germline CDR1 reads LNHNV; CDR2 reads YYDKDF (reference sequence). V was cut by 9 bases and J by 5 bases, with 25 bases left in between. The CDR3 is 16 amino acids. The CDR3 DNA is TGTGCCACAACCAGTCGGTCCAGCTACAAATCCGAGACCCAGTACTTC. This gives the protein CATTSRSSYKSETQYF.

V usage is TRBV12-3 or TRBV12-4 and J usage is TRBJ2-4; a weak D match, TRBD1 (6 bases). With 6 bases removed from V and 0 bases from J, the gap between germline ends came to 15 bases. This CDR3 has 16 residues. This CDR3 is CASSRDTLLAKNIQYF. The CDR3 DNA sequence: TGTGCCAGCAGCCGGGACACCCTATTAGCCAAAAACATTCAGTACTTC.